Below, 25 T cell receptor beta chains from the same sample are listed, as sequenced in a study of a mutant IDH1 vaccine in newly diagnosed glioma. Time point: baseline, week 1 (first vaccination visit). The treatment: pre-vaccination baseline after standard-of-care therapy. Sequencing was performed with immunoSEQ multiplex PCR; in TCRdb, only in-frame clones are kept and a portion is missing. The sample shows about 30,000 clones, roughly 87% of them seen only once. The sequencing used PBMCs, collected from a glioma patient treated with radiotherapy, temozolomide or both. The source of these receptors is a man younger than 45 with glioma.

The chain couples TRBV30 to TRBJ1-4; possible D gene TRBD1, 5 bases. V shed 7 bases and J shed 0 bases, with 15 bases lying between them. The CDR3 runs to 15 residues. In germline, CDR1 is GTSNPN, CDR2 SVGIG (reference sequence). CDR3 DNA: TGTGCCTTTGGGGGGGTTCCGGCAACTAATGAAAAACTGTTTTTT. Translating gives CAFGGVPATNEKLFF.

The chain's CDR3 is CASSSRTGKVTVGYTF. The CDR3 DNA follows: TGTGCCAGCAGCTCTCGGACAGGGAAGGTAACGGTGGGCTACACCTTC. The gene calls are TRBV5-6 and TRBJ1-2, with 8 nucleotides matching TRBD1. CDR3 length: 16 amino acids. The V gene's germline CDR1 is SGHDT and CDR2 YYEEEE. V shed 3 bases, J shed 8 bases, and the junction held 15 bases outside the gene matches.

The chain carries TRBV10-3 and TRBJ2-3, with D perhaps TRBD2 (5 bases). Germline V gene lookup returns CDR1 ENHRY and CDR2 SYGVKD. The CDR3 totals 14 residues. V lost 0 bases and J 5 bases, leaving 9 bases between the germline ends. The CDR3 DNA reads TGTGCCATCAGTGAGTCGCCTAGCCTAGATACGCAGTATTTT. Encoded protein: CAISESPSLDTQYF.

The chain couples TRBV6-1 to TRBJ1-4; D gene unclear. The CDR3 loop spans 14 amino acids. Trimming pared 8 bases from V and 8 bases from J, leaving 18 bases between. Germline V lookup: CDR1 MNHNS, CDR2 SASEGT. CDR3 sequence: CASGQDFTGEKLFF. The CDR3, as DNA: TGTGCCAGCGGCCAAGACTTCACGGGGGAAAAACTGTTTTTT.

The chain carries TRBV19 and TRBJ1-5; 7 positions agree with TRBD1. The CDR3 contains 15 residues. Germline V CDR1 and CDR2: LNHDA, SQIVND (reference sequence). Trimming removed 4 bases from V and 0 bases from J; junction bases left unmatched: 3. CDR3 sequence: CASSTGGDSNQPQHF. The CDR3 DNA follows: TGTGCCAGTAGTACAGGGGGAGATAGCAATCAGCCCCAGCATTTT.

V usage is TRBV10-3 and J usage is TRBJ2-7; D is possibly TRBD2 (5 bases). Per germline, CDR1 ENHRY and CDR2 SYGVKD. Trimming pared 2 bases from V and 3 bases from J, leaving 8 bases between. This CDR3 is built from 13 residues. The CDR3 spells CAISEAGLYEQYF. CDR3 DNA sequence: TGTGCCATCAGTGAGGCAGGACTCTACGAGCAGTACTTC.

The chain recombines TRBV6-1 with TRBJ2-7, with D maybe TRBD1 (5 bases). Germline loops: CDR1 MNHNS, CDR2 SASEGT. CDR3 length: 15 amino acids. The V and J ends lost 0 bases and 3 bases respectively, with 12 bases between them. The CDR3 DNA reads TGTGCCAGCAGTGAAGCATTGGGGCTGGACTACGAGCAGTACTTC. Amino acid sequence: CASSEALGLDYEQYF.

The J gene is TRBJ1-5, the V gene TRBV15; D possibly corresponds to TRBD1 (5 bases). The CDR3 has 17 residues. Germline V gene lookup returns CDR1 LNHNV and CDR2 YYDKDF (reference sequence). The V gene lost 1 base and the J gene lost 4 bases, with 17 bases spanning the gap. CDR3: CATSRVGGAGRNQPQHF. CDR3 nucleotides: TGTGCCACCAGCAGAGTAGGTGGGGCAGGCCGAAATCAGCCCCAGCATTTT.

V is TRBV7-3 and J is TRBJ1-2, with D hard to call. Germline values: CDR1 SGHTA, CDR2 FQGTGA. The CDR3 length is 15 residues. V gave up 2 bases and J gave up 7 bases, with 17 bases separating them. The CDR3, as DNA: TGTGCCAGCAGCTTAGATCTCAGTTCGGATGCTGGCTACACCTTC. This codes for CASSLDLSSDAGYTF.

This clone was observed a few times. The chain has TRBV7-6 and TRBJ1-1; D is ambiguous. Per germline, CDR1 SGHVS and CDR2 FNYEAQ. Trimming shortened V by 5 bases and J by 4 bases, and 11 bases separated the two germline ends. This CDR3 is 13 amino acids long. CDR3 in amino acids: CASSRTTTTEAFF. Written as DNA, the CDR3 is TGTGCCAGCAGCAGGACTACAACCACTGAAGCTTTCTTT.

The chain has TRBV19 and TRBJ2-7; TRBD2 matches at 8 bases. CDR1 and CDR2 (germline): LNHDA, SQIVND (reference sequence). The length of the CDR3 is 20 residues. The junction had 19 bases not matched to a gene; V was cut back by 3 bases and J by 0 bases. In nucleotides, the CDR3 is TGTGCCAGTAGTATCACAGGGAGCGGAGCGGGAGAGGGATACTCCTACGAGCAGTACTTC. Its translation: CASSITGSGAGEGYSYEQYF.

V is TRBV9 and J is TRBJ2-3; 9 bases align to TRBD2. Germline lookup yields CDR1 SGDLS and CDR2 YYNGEE. The CDR3 covers 16 residues. The V and J ends lost 7 bases and 2 bases, in that order; junction bases with no gene match: 11. The CDR3 region has the DNA TGTGCCAGCTCCCTCTACGTAGCGGGGGCCACAGATACGCAGTATTTT. It specifies CASSLYVAGATDTQYF.

The chain couples TRBV6-1 to TRBJ1-2; perhaps TRBD1 as D (6 bases). The V end was cut by 1 base, the J end by 4 bases, with 7 bases between. The CDR3 length is 13 residues. Germline values: CDR1 MNHNS, CDR2 SASEGT. CDR3 nucleotide sequence: TGTGCCAGCAGTGAAGAGGGGGGCTATGGCTACACCTTC. Its protein product is CASSEEGGYGYTF.

V gene TRBV6-6 combines with J gene TRBJ1-5; the D gene is possibly TRBD1 (6 bases). V lost 8 bases and J lost 3, with 11 bases in between. Germline V gene data show CDR1 as MNHNY and CDR2 as SVGAGI (reference sequence). The CDR3 spans 13 residues. The CDR3 region is CASGEGVNQPQHF. The CDR3 DNA reads TGTGCCAGCGGGGAGGGGGTCAATCAGCCCCAGCATTTT.

This chain links TRBV7-8 with TRBJ2-2; D remains unclear. V was cut by 8 bases and J by 1 base, with 11 bases left in between. This CDR3 has 14 residues. CDR1 and CDR2 from the germline V gene are SGHVS and FQNEAQ. In DNA, the CDR3 is TGTGCCAGCTGTGAGAGCATGAACACCGGGGAGCTGTTTTTT. Protein sequence: CASCESMNTGELFF.

The table lists this clone with a few counts. The genes are TRBV7-9 and TRBJ2-7; 8 bases match TRBD2. Trimming took 4 bases from V and 5 from J; bases not matched to a gene: 7. From germline, CDR1 is SEHNR and CDR2 FQNEAQ (reference sequence). The CDR3 spans 14 residues. CDR3 DNA sequence: TGTGCCAGCAGCTGGGGGGGAGCGGGAGACGAGCAGTACTTC. This codes for CASSWGGAGDEQYF.

The CDR3 DNA sequence: TGCGCCAGCAGCTCTACTAGCGAGGAGACCCAGTACTTC. Translated, it gives CASSSTSEETQYF. The genes are TRBV5-1 and TRBJ2-5; TRBD2 agrees at 7 bases. Germline CDR1 SGHRS, CDR2 YFSETQ. This CDR3 contains 13 residues. V lost 3 bases, J lost 5 bases, and 4 bases stayed unmatched.

This clone has only one observation. The chain is built from TRBV28 and TRBJ2-5; D is undetermined. CDR1 and CDR2 (germline): MDHEN, SYDVKM. The CDR3 has 11 amino acids. V was shortened by 7 bases and J by 1 base, with 4 bases between the two germline ends. The CDR3 loop reads CASKGQETQYF. For the CDR3, the DNA is TGTGCCAGCAAAGGCCAAGAGACCCAGTACTTC.

This chain joins TRBV6-6 and TRBJ2-2; 7 bases are a match to TRBD1. The CDR3 is 15 amino acids. The V segment lost 4 bases and the J segment 2 bases; nucleotides outside the gene matches: 4. Germline CDR1 is MNHNY and CDR2 is SVGAGI (reference sequence). The CDR3 spells CASSSHRGNTGELFF. The CDR3 nucleotides read TGTGCCAGCAGTTCGCACAGGGGTAACACCGGGGAGCTGTTTTTT.

The V gene is TRBV18, the J gene TRBJ2-1, with TRBD2 matching 13 bases. This CDR3 has 19 residues. Germline CDR1 and CDR2: KGHSH and LQKENI. V shed 4 bases, J shed 6 bases, and the junction held 15 bases outside the gene matches. Here the CDR3 DNA reads TGTGCCAGCTCACGAGACCCCTTACTAGCGGGAGGGCCTAGCAATGAGCAGTTCTTC. It yields the protein CASSRDPLLAGGPSNEQFF.

The V call is TRBV2, the J call TRBJ1-2; 10 bases agree with TRBD1. This CDR3 spans 12 amino acids. V shed 6 bases and J 6 bases; nucleotides not matched to a gene: 1. Germline CDR1 is SNHLY and CDR2 is FYNNEI. The CDR3 reads CASRTGGDGYTF. As DNA, the CDR3 is TGTGCCAGCAGGACAGGGGGCGATGGCTACACCTTC.

The V and J genes are TRBV5-1 and TRBJ2-2; D might be TRBD2 (6 bases). CDR3 length: 15 residues. V was clipped by 3 bases and J by 3 bases, with 12 bases between them. CDR1 is SGHRS, CDR2 YFSETQ, per germline. The CDR3 spells CASSSGLAHTGELFF. The CDR3, as DNA: TGCGCCAGCAGCTCGGGACTGGCGCACACCGGGGAGCTGTTTTTT.

The genes are TRBV29-1 and TRBJ2-5, with D tentatively TRBD1 (6 bases). Trimming removed 0 bases from V and 5 bases from J, with 19 bases in between. Germline V gene lookup returns CDR1 SQVTM and CDR2 ANQGSEA. There are 16 residues in the CDR3. DNA of the CDR3: TGCAGCGTTGAAGAGCGGCGAACAGGGATCCGGGAGACCCAGTACTTC. Translating gives CSVEERRTGIRETQYF.

V gene TRBV6-6 combines with J gene TRBJ1-2; D is undetermined. The CDR3 contains 12 residues. V gave up 7 bases and J gave up 7 bases, with 13 bases separating them. Per the germline V gene, CDR1 is MNHNY and CDR2 is SVGAGI (reference sequence). The CDR3 DNA follows: TGTGCCAGCACAGAATGGGGTGGTGGCTACACCTTC. This gives the protein CASTEWGGGYTF.

The chain recombines TRBV5-6 with TRBJ2-6; D not certain. V lost 0 bases and J 0 bases, leaving 7 bases between the germline ends. The CDR3 totals 16 residues. Germline V CDR1 and CDR2: SGHDT, YYEEEE. CDR3 sequence (DNA): TGTGCCAGCAGCTTGGCTGGGTACTCTGGGGCCAACGTCCTGACTTTC. This sequence encodes CASSLAGYSGANVLTF.